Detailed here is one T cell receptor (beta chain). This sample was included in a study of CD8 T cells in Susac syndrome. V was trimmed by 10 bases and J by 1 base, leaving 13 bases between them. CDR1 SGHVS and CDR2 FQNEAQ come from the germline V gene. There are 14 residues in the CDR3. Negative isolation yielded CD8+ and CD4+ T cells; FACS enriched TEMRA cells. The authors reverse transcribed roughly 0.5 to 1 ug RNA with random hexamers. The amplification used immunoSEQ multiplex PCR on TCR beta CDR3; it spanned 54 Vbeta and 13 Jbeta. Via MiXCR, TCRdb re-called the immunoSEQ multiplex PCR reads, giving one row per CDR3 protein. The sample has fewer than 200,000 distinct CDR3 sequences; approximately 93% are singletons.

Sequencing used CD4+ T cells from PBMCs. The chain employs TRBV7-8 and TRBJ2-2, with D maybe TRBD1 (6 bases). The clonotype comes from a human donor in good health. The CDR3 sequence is CATLSGQNTGELFF. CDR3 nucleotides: TGTGCCACCCTTTCGGGACAGAACACCGGGGAGCTGTTTTTT.